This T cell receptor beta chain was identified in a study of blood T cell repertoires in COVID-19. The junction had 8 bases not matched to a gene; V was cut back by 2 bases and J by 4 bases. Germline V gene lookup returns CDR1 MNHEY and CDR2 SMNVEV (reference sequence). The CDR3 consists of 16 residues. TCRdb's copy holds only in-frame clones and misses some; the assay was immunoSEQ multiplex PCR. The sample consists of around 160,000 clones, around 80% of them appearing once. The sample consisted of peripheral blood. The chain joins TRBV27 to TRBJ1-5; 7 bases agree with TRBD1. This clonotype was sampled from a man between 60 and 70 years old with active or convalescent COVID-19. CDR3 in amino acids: CASSLAGTAANQPQHF. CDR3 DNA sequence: TGTGCCAGCAGTTTAGCAGGGACAGCGGCAAATCAGCCCCAGCATTTT.